One and the same sample provided the 25 T cell receptor beta chains below, sequenced in a study of cytomegalovirus exposure and HLA in healthy donors. The PCR was carried out with 60 Vbeta primers and 13 Jbeta primers. Assay: immunoSEQ multiplex PCR; the TCRdb copy retains only in-frame clones and omits some. The table includes around 150,000 clones, roughly 79% detected once. Input material: PBMCs. The origin of the receptors is a male donor in good health and CMV-seronegative.

This chain uses TRBV21-1 with TRBJ2-2; the D call TRBD1 from the table was never checked on the DNA. TRBV21-1 is a listed pseudogene. The CDR3 sequence is 16 residues long. The CDR3 nucleotides read TGTGCCAGCAGCAAAGTACAGGGACGGAACACCGGGGAGCTGTTTTTT. Protein: CASSKVQGRNTGELFF.

This clone came up a few times. The chain couples TRBV7-3 to TRBJ2-5, with 11 bases identical to TRBD2. The CDR3 has 16 residues. From germline, CDR1 is SGHTA and CDR2 FQGTGA. V trimming: 5 bases; J trimming: 8 bases; junction bases outside the gene matches: 13. The CDR3 sequence is CASSPTGTSGPTTQYF. The CDR3 DNA is TGTGCCAGCAGCCCCACCGGGACTAGCGGTCCCACAACCCAGTACTTC.

The chain employs TRBV9 and TRBJ2-1; weak D call: TRBD2 (6 bases). Germline V gives CDR1 SGDLS, CDR2 YYNGEE. V lost 2 bases, J lost 2 bases, and 17 bases lay in between. The CDR3 contains 17 residues. CDR3 in amino acids: CASSVGGASGPYNEQFF. DNA of the CDR3: TGTGCCAGCAGCGTCGGGGGTGCGAGCGGGCCCTACAATGAGCAGTTCTTC.

The chain has TRBV15 and TRBJ2-3; D may be TRBD2 (6 bases). Per the germline V gene, CDR1 is LNHNV and CDR2 is YYDKDF (reference sequence). The CDR3 length is 16 residues. Trimming cost V 0 bases and J 2 bases, with 12 bases left between them. The CDR3 nucleotides read TGTGCCACCAGCAGAGATCCGAAGCGGGCCACAGATACGCAGTATTTT. As protein: CATSRDPKRATDTQYF.

J is TRBJ2-7 and V is TRBV19; 9 positions agree with TRBD2. CDR3 length: 15 residues. V was pared by 5 bases and J by 2 bases, with 7 bases of the junction left unmatched. Germline CDR1 reads LNHDA; CDR2 reads SQIVND (reference sequence). CDR3 nucleotide sequence: TGTGCCAGTAGTTCCCCGGGACTAGCCACCTACGAGCAGTACTTC. Translating it yields CASSSPGLATYEQYF.

CDR3 amino acids: CASSLGYRAAEAFF. CDR3 bases: TGTGCCAGCAGCTTAGGTTACAGGGCTGCTGAAGCTTTCTTT. This chain uses TRBV7-8 with TRBJ1-1, with a possible D match to TRBD1 (6 bases). V lost 1 base and J 6 bases, leaving 12 bases between the germline ends. CDR1 SGHVS and CDR2 FQNEAQ come from the germline V gene. The CDR3 is 14 amino acids.

The chain is built from TRBV10-3 and TRBJ1-1; TRBD1 aligns across 9 bases. The CDR3 is 16 residues long. Germline values: CDR1 ENHRY, CDR2 SYGVKD. V lost 4 bases to trimming and J lost 2 bases; unmatched junction nucleotides: 8. DNA of the CDR3: TGTGCCATCAGTGGGGGCCGGGACAGGGACAACACTGAAGCTTTCTTT. It encodes CAISGGRDRDNTEAFF.

V gene TRBV7-9 combines with J gene TRBJ1-1; perhaps TRBD1 as D (5 bases). CDR3 length: 13 amino acids. V shed 7 bases and J shed 0 bases, with 9 bases lying between them. Germline values: CDR1 SEHNR, CDR2 FQNEAQ (reference sequence). CDR3 protein: CASTLTVNTEAFF. The CDR3 nucleotides are TGTGCCAGCACCTTGACAGTGAACACTGAAGCTTTCTTT.

The genes are TRBV7-9 and TRBJ1-2, with TRBD1 matching 7 bases. With V trimmed by 4 bases and J by 4 bases, 9 bases remained unmatched. CDR1 is SEHNR, CDR2 FQNEAQ, per germline (reference sequence). The CDR3 is 15 amino acids. In DNA form, the CDR3 reads TGTGCCAGCAGCTCATACAGGGGAGTTAGCTATGGCTACACCTTC. It codes for CASSSYRGVSYGYTF.

The V call is TRBV7-9, the J call TRBJ2-1, with 12 bases identical to TRBD2. V shed 6 bases and J 8 bases; nucleotides not matched to a gene: 8. The V gene's germline CDR1 is SEHNR and CDR2 FQNEAQ (reference sequence). The CDR3 loop spans 15 amino acids. CDR3 nucleotide sequence: TGTGCCAGCAGTGTCCTAGCGGGAGGGACGGATGAGCAGTTCTTC. It is translated as CASSVLAGGTDEQFF.

This chain connects TRBV7-2 to TRBJ2-7; 14 bases are shared with TRBD2. With V trimmed by 1 base and J by 2 bases, 7 bases remained unmatched. This CDR3 spans 18 amino acids. CDR1 SGHTA and CDR2 FQGNSA come from the germline V gene. CDR3 sequence (DNA): TGTGCCAGCAGCTTAGAGGGACTAGCGGGAGTCCCAGCCTACGAGCAGTACTTC. Translated: CASSLEGLAGVPAYEQYF.

The V call is TRBV18, the J call TRBJ1-1; D may be TRBD1 (6 bases). Per germline, CDR1 KGHSH and CDR2 LQKENI. V was pared by 6 bases and J by 1 base, with 18 bases between. The length of the CDR3 is 16 residues. CDR3 bases: TGTGCCAGCTCCCCGAGACAGGACCTCACGAACACTGAAGCTTTCTTT. It translates to CASSPRQDLTNTEAFF.

This clone was detected only once. This sequence joins TRBV30 and TRBJ2-2, with 10 bases identical to TRBD2. CDR1 and CDR2 from the germline V gene are GTSNPN and SVGIG (reference sequence). V was pared by 2 bases and J by 4 bases, with 4 bases of the junction left unmatched. The CDR3 has 15 residues. The CDR3 nucleotides are TGTGCCTGGAGTTCGCGACTAGCGGGCACCGGGGAGCTGTTTTTT. This translates into CAWSSRLAGTGELFF. Full variable domain (missing parts from reference TRBV30 and TRBJ2-2): SQTIHQWPATLVQPVGSPLSLECTVEGTSNPNLYWYRQAAGRGLQLLFYSVGIGQISSEVPQNLSASRPQDRQFILSSKKLLLSDSGFYLCAWSSRLAGTGELFFGEGSRLTVL.

V is TRBV5-6 and J is TRBJ2-4; D might be TRBD1 (6 bases). The CDR3 has 15 residues. The V gene's germline CDR1 is SGHDT and CDR2 YYEEEE. V was shortened by 1 base and J by 7 bases, with 15 bases between the two germline ends. The CDR3 sequence: CASSLTGISYNIQYF. CDR3 bases: TGTGCCAGCAGCTTGACAGGGATAAGTTATAACATTCAGTACTTC.

The chain combines TRBV10-3 with TRBJ1-2; the D gene is possibly TRBD1 (5 bases). CDR1 ENHRY and CDR2 SYGVKD come from the germline V gene. This CDR3 region has 11 residues. Trimming took 9 bases from V and 3 from J, leaving 8 bases between them. The CDR3 DNA reads TGTGCCATAGCCAGGGACTATGGCTACACCTTC. Its protein is CAIARDYGYTF.

The chain links TRBV7-3 to TRBJ2-1; 9 nucleotides align to TRBD2. Germline loops: CDR1 SGHTA, CDR2 FQGTGA. V dropped 2 bases and J dropped 7; count of bases not matched to a gene: 6. The CDR3 consists of 15 residues. CDR3 sequence reads: CASSLSSGAVNEQFF. CDR3 DNA sequence: TGTGCCAGCAGCTTATCTAGCGGGGCTGTTAATGAGCAGTTCTTC.

V is TRBV7-2 and J is TRBJ2-6; D gene unclear. V shed 8 bases and J shed 0 bases, with 11 bases lying between them. The CDR3 runs 15 residues. The germline V gene encodes CDR1 SGHTA and CDR2 FQGNSA. CDR3 DNA: TGTGCCAGCGGAACACAGAGCTCTGGGGCCAACGTCCTGACTTTC. Translating it yields CASGTQSSGANVLTF. The variable domain in full, completed from reference TRBV7-2 and TRBJ2-6, reads GAGVSQSPSNKVTEKGKDVELRCDPISGHTALYWYRQSLGQGLEFLIYFQGNSAPDKSGLPSDRFSAERTGGSVSTLTIQRTQQEDSAVYLCASGTQSSGANVLTFGAGSRLTVL.

The rearrangement joins TRBV11-2 to TRBJ2-1, with 12 bases that match TRBD2. Germline values: CDR1 SGHAT, CDR2 FQNNGV. The V gene end was trimmed by 4 bases and the J gene end by 7 bases; junction bases not matched to a gene: 8. This CDR3 comprises 16 residues. DNA for the CDR3: TGTGCCAGCAGCTCCTACTCTAGCGGGGGGGCGAATGAGCAGTTCTTC. It translates to CASSSYSSGGANEQFF.

The chain's CDR3 is CASSLFTGGTGANVLTF. Here the CDR3 DNA reads TGTGCCAGCAGCTTGTTCACAGGGGGAACTGGGGCCAACGTCCTGACTTTC. This chain connects TRBV5-4 to TRBJ2-6; the match to TRBD1 covers 8 bases. Trimming at V came to 1 base and at J to 2 bases, leaving 5 bases not matched to a gene. CDR1 is SGHNT, CDR2 YYREEE, per germline (reference sequence). The CDR3 contains 17 residues.

The rearrangement uses TRBV2 and TRBJ2-3; 10 nucleotides line up with TRBD1. Germline values: CDR1 SNHLY, CDR2 FYNNEI. V lost 6 bases, J lost 2 bases, and 5 bases stayed unmatched. The CDR3 consists of 15 residues. In nucleotides, the CDR3 is TGTGCCAGCAGGGGACAGGGGATCGTCACAGATACGCAGTATTTT. Its translation is CASRGQGIVTDTQYF.

The gene calls are TRBV2 and TRBJ2-7; maybe TRBD2 (5 bases). CDR1 and CDR2 (germline): SNHLY, FYNNEI. The CDR3 contains 11 residues. V gave up 8 bases and J gave up 3 bases, with 8 bases separating them. The CDR3 DNA reads TGTGCCAGCTACGGAGGCTACGAGCAGTACTTC. Its translation: CASYGGYEQYF.

The rearrangement uses TRBV13 and TRBJ2-5; 12 nucleotides match TRBD1. Trimming at V came to 4 bases and at J to 5 bases, leaving 5 bases not matched to a gene. This CDR3 is 15 amino acids long. Per germline, CDR1 PRHDT and CDR2 FYEKMQ (reference sequence). The CDR3 region is CASSSGTGGLETQYF. CDR3 DNA sequence: TGTGCCAGCAGCTCCGGGACAGGGGGCCTGGAGACCCAGTACTTC.

This chain joins TRBV4-3 and TRBJ1-3; 7 nucleotides match TRBD1. V was pared by 0 bases and J by 4 bases, with 9 bases of the junction left unmatched. The germline V gene encodes CDR1 LGHNA and CDR2 YSLEER. This CDR3 spans 17 amino acids. CDR3 DNA sequence: TGCGCCAGCAGCCAAGAATCTGAGGGGGCATGGGGAAACACCATATATTTT. Translating gives CASSQESEGAWGNTIYF.

The chain has TRBV18 and TRBJ2-7; TRBD2 matches 8 bases. The junction had 3 bases not matched to a gene; V was cut back by 4 bases and J by 1 base. Germline assignment: CDR1 KGHSH and CDR2 LQKENI. The length of the CDR3 is 14 residues. The CDR3 DNA sequence: TGTGCCAGCTCACTCGGACTAGCATCCTACGAGCAGTACTTC. Translated, it gives CASSLGLASYEQYF.

The rearrangement uses TRBV6-1 and TRBJ1-4; D might be TRBD1 (6 bases). CDR3 length: 13 amino acids. Trimming shortened V by 7 bases and J by 8 bases, and 14 bases separated the two germline ends. CDR1 MNHNS and CDR2 SASEGT come from the germline V gene. CDR3 protein: CASKRTDTEKLFF. In DNA, the CDR3 is TGTGCCAGCAAGAGGACAGATACGGAAAAACTGTTTTTT.